The T cell receptor beta chain under discussion was sequenced for a study of a mutant IDH1 vaccine in newly diagnosed glioma. About the study: Mean patient age was about 40 years; 62.5% were male and roughly 38% female.

Generated by immunoSEQ multiplex PCR, the TCRdb table keeps only in-frame clones and is missing some. In the table there are 30,000 to 35,000 clones, roughly nine tenths of which are singletons. As regards this clone: Its antigen is currently unknown.

The V end was cut by 3 bases, the J end by 5 bases, with 27 bases between. Germline V gene data show CDR1 as SGHNT and CDR2 as YYREEE (reference sequence). The CDR3 is made up of 19 amino acids. The time point was: week 47, end of study. Vaccination comprised doses that each held 300 ug of mutant IDH1 20-mer peptide, plus topical imiquimod. The receptor's source is a man aged 40-55 years with glioma. The sample was PBMCs, taken from a glioma patient whose treatment included an IDH1 peptide vaccine. The V gene is TRBV5-4, the J gene TRBJ1-5; TRBD1 is a possible D gene (6 bases). As DNA, the CDR3 is TGTGCCAGCAGCTCGGATAATAGGAGGGGGTGCATACATTATCAGCCCCAGCATTTT. Amino acid sequence: CASSSDNRRGCIHYQPQHF.